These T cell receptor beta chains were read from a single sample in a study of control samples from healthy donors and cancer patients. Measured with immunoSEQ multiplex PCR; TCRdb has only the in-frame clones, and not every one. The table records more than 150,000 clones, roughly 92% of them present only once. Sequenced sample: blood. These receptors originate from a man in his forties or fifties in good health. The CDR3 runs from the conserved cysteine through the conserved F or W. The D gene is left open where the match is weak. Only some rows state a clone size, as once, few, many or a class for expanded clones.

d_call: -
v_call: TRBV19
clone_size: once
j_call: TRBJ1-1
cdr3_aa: CASSIEAGLNTEAFF
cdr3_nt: TGTGCCAGTAGTATAGAGGCAGGCCTGAACACTGAAGCTTTCTTT

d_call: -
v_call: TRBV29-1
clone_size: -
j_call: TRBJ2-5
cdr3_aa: CSVVEVETQYF
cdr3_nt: TGCAGCGTTGTGGAGGTAGAGACCCAGTACTTC

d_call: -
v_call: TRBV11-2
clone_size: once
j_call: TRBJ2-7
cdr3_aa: CASSSLRYAYEQYF
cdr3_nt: TGTGCCAGCAGCTCTTTACGTTACGCCTACGAGCAGTACTTC

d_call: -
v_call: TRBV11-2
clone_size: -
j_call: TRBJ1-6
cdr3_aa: CASSLDPGGRTLHF
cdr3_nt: TGTGCCAGCAGCTTAGATCCGGGGGGCCGGACCCTCCACTTT

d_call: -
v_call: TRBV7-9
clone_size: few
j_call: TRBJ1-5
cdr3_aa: CASSFLGESNQPQHF
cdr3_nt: TGTGCCAGCAGCTTCCTGGGGGAGAGCAATCAGCCCCAGCATTTT

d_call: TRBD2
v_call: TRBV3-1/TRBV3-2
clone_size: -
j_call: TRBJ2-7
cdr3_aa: CASSSGLADRPQYF
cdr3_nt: TGTGCCAGCAGCTCGGGGCTAGCGGACCGCCCGCAGTACTTC

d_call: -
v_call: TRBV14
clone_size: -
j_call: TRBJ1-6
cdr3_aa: CASSQRVTVSSYNSPLHF
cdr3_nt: TGTGCCAGCAGCCAGAGGGTGACGGTCAGCTCCTATAATTCACCCCTCCACTTT

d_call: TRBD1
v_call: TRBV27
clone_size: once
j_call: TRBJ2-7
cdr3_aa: CASRSQGDNYEQYF
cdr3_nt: TGTGCCAGCAGGTCACAGGGGGATAATTACGAGCAGTACTTC

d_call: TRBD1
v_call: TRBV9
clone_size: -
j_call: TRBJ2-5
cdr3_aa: CASSVTGLGVETQYF
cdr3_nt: TGTGCCAGCAGCGTGACAGGGCTCGGTGTAGAGACCCAGTACTTC

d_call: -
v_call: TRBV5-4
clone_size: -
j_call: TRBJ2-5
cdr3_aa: CASGSQSQETQYF
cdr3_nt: TGTGCCAGCGGCAGCCAGTCTCAAGAGACCCAGTACTTC

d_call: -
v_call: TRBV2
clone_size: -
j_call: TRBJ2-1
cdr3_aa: CASSRGTDFYNEQFF
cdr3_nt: TGTGCCAGCAGTAGAGGGACGGACTTCTACAATGAGCAGTTCTTC

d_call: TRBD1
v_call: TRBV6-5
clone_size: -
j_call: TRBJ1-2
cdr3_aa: CASRGTGGNYGYTF
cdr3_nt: TGTGCCAGCAGGGGGACAGGGGGAAACTATGGCTACACCTTC

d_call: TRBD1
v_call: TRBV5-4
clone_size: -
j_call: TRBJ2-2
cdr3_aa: CASSLFFGGQGATGELFF
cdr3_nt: TGTGCCAGCAGCTTGTTTTTCGGCGGACAGGGGGCAACCGGGGAGCTGTTTTTT

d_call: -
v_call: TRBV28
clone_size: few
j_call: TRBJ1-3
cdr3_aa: CASSESQGMTGNTIYF
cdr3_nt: TGTGCCAGCAGTGAAAGCCAGGGGATGACTGGAAACACCATATATTTT

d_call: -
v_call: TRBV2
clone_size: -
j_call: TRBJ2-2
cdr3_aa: CASRATGTFTGELFF
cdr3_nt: TGTGCCAGCAGAGCTACCGGGACGTTCACCGGGGAGCTGTTTTTT

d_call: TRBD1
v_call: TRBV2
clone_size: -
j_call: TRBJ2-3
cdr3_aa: CASRLTGGSTDTQYF
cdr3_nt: TGTGCCAGCAGACTAACAGGGGGCAGTACAGATACGCAGTATTTT

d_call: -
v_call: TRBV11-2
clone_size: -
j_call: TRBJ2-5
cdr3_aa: CASSLGAIGETQYF
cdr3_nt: TGTGCCAGCAGCTTAGGTGCAATAGGGGAGACCCAGTACTTC

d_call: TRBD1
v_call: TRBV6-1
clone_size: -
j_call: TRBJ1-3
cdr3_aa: CASSAQTGQGAGNTIYF
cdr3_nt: TGTGCCAGCAGTGCCCAGACAGGACAGGGGGCTGGAAACACCATATATTTT

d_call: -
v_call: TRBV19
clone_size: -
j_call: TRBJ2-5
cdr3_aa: CASSMQGRVQETQYF
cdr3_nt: TGTGCCAGTAGTATGCAGGGGCGCGTCCAAGAGACCCAGTACTTC

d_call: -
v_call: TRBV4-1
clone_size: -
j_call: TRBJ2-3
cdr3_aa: CASSQDLGGPSGMGTQYF
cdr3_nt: TGCGCCAGCAGCCAAGATCTGGGCGGGCCTAGTGGGATGGGTACGCAGTATTTT

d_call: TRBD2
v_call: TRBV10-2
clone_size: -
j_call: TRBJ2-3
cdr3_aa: CASTTNFGGSDTQYF
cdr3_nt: TGCGCCAGCACCACCAACTTTGGCGGGAGCGATACGCAGTATTTT

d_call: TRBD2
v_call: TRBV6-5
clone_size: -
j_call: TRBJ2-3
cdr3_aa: CASSPSGRGRYTQYF
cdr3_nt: TGTGCCAGCAGTCCGAGCGGGAGGGGCAGGTATACGCAGTATTTT

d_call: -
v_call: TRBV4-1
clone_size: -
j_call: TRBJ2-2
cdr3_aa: CASSPHPGARTGELFF
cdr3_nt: TGCGCCAGCAGCCCGCATCCGGGGGCGAGGACCGGGGAGCTGTTTTTT

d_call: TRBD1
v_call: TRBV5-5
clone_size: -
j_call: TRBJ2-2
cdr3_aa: CASSYGQAATGELFF
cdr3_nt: TGTGCCAGCAGCTACGGACAGGCGGCCACCGGGGAGCTGTTTTTT

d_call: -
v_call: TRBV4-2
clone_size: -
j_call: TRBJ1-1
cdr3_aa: CASSQATIGTEAFF
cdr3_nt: TGTGCCAGCAGCCAAGCGACTATAGGCACTGAAGCTTTCTTT

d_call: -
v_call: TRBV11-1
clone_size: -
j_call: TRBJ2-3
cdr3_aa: CASSLSTDTQYF
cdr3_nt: TGTGCCAGCAGCCTCAGCACAGATACGCAGTATTTT

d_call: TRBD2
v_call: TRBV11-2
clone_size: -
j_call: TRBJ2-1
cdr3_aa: CASSLVGASGRSYNEQFF
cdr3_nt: TGTGCCAGCAGCTTAGTAGGGGCTAGCGGGAGGTCGTACAATGAGCAGTTCTTC

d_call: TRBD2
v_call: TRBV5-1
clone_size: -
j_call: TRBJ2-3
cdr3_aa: CASALAGSTDTQYF
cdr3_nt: TGCGCCAGCGCCCTAGCGGGGAGCACAGATACGCAGTATTTT

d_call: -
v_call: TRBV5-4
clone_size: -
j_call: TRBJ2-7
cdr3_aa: CASSLLFSEQYF
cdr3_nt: TGTGCCAGCAGCTTGCTTTTTTCCGAGCAGTACTTC